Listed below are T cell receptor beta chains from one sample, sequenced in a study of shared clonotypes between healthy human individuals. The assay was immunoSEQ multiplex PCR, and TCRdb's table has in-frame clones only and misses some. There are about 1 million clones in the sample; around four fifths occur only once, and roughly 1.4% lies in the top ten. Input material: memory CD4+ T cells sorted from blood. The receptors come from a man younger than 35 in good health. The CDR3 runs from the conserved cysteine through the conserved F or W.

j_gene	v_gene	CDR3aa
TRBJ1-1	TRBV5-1	CASSGTVLGTEAFF
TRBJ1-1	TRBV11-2	CASSTRGGATEAFF
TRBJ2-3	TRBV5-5	CASSLVGRRSLGTDTQYF
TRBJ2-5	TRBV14	CASSQVGPAVGHQETQYF
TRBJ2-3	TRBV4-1	CASSQTGTGGSADTQYF
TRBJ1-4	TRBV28	CASSLPLILTTNEKLFF
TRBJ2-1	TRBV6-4	CASSETGGEQFF
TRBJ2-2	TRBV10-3	CAISDRPANTGELFF
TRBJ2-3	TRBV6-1	CASSGTSGRSRSTDTQYF
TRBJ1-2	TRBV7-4	CASSLAAGLGGYTF
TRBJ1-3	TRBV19	CATEMGTGNTIYF
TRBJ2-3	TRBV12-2	CASRLGSLAGDTQYF
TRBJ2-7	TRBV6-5	CASSYRISWGLDEQYF
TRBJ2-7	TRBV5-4	CASSPDWSYEQYF
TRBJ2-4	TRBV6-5	CASRARSEAKNIQYF
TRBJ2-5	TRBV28	CASSLSSGGGRETQYF
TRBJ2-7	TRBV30	CAWSPRARLYDSYEQYF
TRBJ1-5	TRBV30	CAWSPNAGVQPQHF
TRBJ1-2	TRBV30	CACSLIGYTF
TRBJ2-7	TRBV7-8	CASSLSPGLEYEQYF
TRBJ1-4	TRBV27	CASSSPRQGSNEKLFF
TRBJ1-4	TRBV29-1	CSVLTSTNEKLFF
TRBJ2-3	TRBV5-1	CASSLGTSGGLTDTQYF
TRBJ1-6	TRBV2	CASILAPRGNSPLHF
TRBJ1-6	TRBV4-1	CASSRTAGANGGSPLHF
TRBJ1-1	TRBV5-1	CASSLVGGTVNTEAFF
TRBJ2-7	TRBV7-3	CASSLRPGQGYEQYF
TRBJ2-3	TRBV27	CATRRASNTDTQYF
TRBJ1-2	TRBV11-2	CASRRAGIQRSYTF
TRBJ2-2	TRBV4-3	CASSTAEGTGELFF
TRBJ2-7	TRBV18	CASSPPGTGGFYEQYF
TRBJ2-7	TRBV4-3	CASSQGRLSSYEQYF
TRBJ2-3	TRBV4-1	CASSQGAQGVQTDTQYF
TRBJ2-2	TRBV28	CASTVGLAGTGELFF
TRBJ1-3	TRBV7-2	CASSVAGGGNTIYF
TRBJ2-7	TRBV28	CASRTSGAYEQYF
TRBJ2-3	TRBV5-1	CASSLADSGSPGDTQYF
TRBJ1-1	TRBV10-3	CATGIVAGTEAFF
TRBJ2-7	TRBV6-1	CASSRSNQGTYEQYF
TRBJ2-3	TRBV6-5	CASSFASAGGTDTQYF
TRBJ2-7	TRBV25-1	CASRIPPGPLIREQYF
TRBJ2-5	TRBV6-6	CASSYGETQYF